This T cell receptor beta chain originates from a study of T-cell memory formation after mild COVID-19. Study as a whole: For the most part, TCR clusters were specific to one donor.

This CDR3 comprises 14 residues. Between the trimmed V and J ends, which lost 2 bases and 4 bases, there was a span of 9 bases. CDR1 and CDR2 from the germline V gene are LGHNA and YSLEER. Amplification by 5'RACE using constant-segment primers produced TCR alpha and TCR beta cDNA libraries that carried sample barcodes and UMIs. TCRdb re-analysed the 5' RACE reads in MiXCR, keeping a single row per CDR3 protein. In the table there are fewer than 350,000 distinct CDR3 sequences, around 8% of which are singletons. A few counts support this clonotype. Its antigen is not known. General study findings and limits: Contracting clones from day 15 to 85 had balanced CD4/CD8; later expanders favoured CD4+. Some responding clones appeared in pre-infection memory, suggesting cross-reactive memory joined.

The sequenced sample consisted of PBMCs or a T cell subset sorted from them (not recorded which). The chain joins TRBV4-3 to TRBJ1-5; no definite D call. This sequence originates from a man between 18 and 35 years old who had mild COVID-19 (a few samples of this study predate the infection). Cell type and time point are not known. CDR3 residues: CASSQRSMNQPQHF. The CDR3 nucleotides are TGCGCCAGCAGCCAAAGGTCTATGAATCAGCCCCAGCATTTT.